These T cell receptor beta chains were read from a single sample in a study of blood T cell repertoires in COVID-19. Clones were sequenced by immunoSEQ multiplex PCR, and TCRdb holds only the in-frame ones, with some missing. The sample holds some 500,000 clones, approximately 88% seen once. The sample taken for sequencing was peripheral blood. Receptors originate from a woman aged 45-65 years with COVID-19, enrolled during active disease. Each CDR3 is given with its conserved first and last residue. A D gene is named only where the DNA matches it firmly. Only some rows state a clone size, as once, few, many or a class for expanded clones.

clone_size	v_call	j_call	d_call	cdr3_nt	cdr3_aa
NA	TRBV9	TRBJ2-7	NA	TGTGCCAGCAGCGTAGGGCCCGACGGGTCCTACGAGCAGTACTTC	CASSVGPDGSYEQYF
NA	TRBV9	TRBJ1-6	NA	TGTGCCAGCAGCGTACGGGGGAACGGGAATTCACCCCTCCACTTT	CASSVRGNGNSPLHF
NA	TRBV11-2	TRBJ1-6	NA	TGTGCCAGCAGCTTAGGTCGGAATTCACCCCTCCACTTT	CASSLGRNSPLHF
NA	TRBV6-5	TRBJ2-7	NA	TGTGCCAGCAGACCAGACACGAACGAGCAGTACTTC	CASRPDTNEQYF
NA	TRBV7-9	TRBJ2-1	TRBD1	TGTGCCAGCAGCCCCTTGGACAGGAGCGTGGATGAGCAGTTCTTC	CASSPLDRSVDEQFF
NA	TRBV29-1	TRBJ2-1	TRBD2	TGCAGCGTGCCGGGACTAGGTAACAATGAGCAGTTCTTC	CSVPGLGNNEQFF
once	TRBV27	TRBJ1-5	NA	TGTGCCAGCAGTTTTAGTAGCAGCAATCAGCCCCAGCATTTT	CASSFSSSNQPQHF
NA	TRBV30	TRBJ1-5	NA	TGTGCCTGGAGTGTTGGGGAGAATCAGCCCCAGCATTTT	CAWSVGENQPQHF
few	TRBV21-1	TRBJ1-2	NA	TGTGCCAGCAAGAGGGAGATGGATGGCTACACCTTC	CASKREMDGYTF
NA	TRBV3-1/TRBV3-2	TRBJ2-1	TRBD2	TGTGCCAGCAGCGACTTTGGGACTAGCGGGGATAACCCGTTCTTC	CASSDFGTSGDNPFF
NA	TRBV2	TRBJ2-3	TRBD1	TGTGCCAGCGGGAAAGGGGGCGCGGATACGCAGTATTTT	CASGKGGADTQYF
NA	TRBV6-5	TRBJ2-1	NA	TGTGCCAGCAGTTGGACAGATAACAATGAGCAGTTCTTC	CASSWTDNNEQFF
NA	TRBV12-3/TRBV12-4	TRBJ2-1	NA	TGTGCCAGCAGTCCTTCTAACAATGAGCAGTTCTTC	CASSPSNNEQFF
once	TRBV6-2/TRBV6-3	TRBJ2-5	TRBD2	TGTGCCAGCAGCCGCGGGGGGGCCCAAGAGACCCAGTACTTC	CASSRGGAQETQYF
NA	TRBV14	TRBJ1-1	NA	TGTGCCAGCAGCCAAGAGAGGAACACTGAAGCTTTCTTT	CASSQERNTEAFF
few	TRBV5-6	TRBJ1-5	NA	TGTGCCAGCAGCTTGGGGGTCCGGGGGCCCCAGCATTTT	CASSLGVRGPQHF
NA	TRBV19	TRBJ1-5	NA	TGTGCCAGTAGTAGAGAACAGGGTTGGAGCAATCAGCCCCAGCATTTT	CASSREQGWSNQPQHF
once	TRBV27	TRBJ2-7	NA	TGTGCCAGCAGTCTGACTAGTGGGGACTACGAGCAGTACTTC	CASSLTSGDYEQYF
NA	TRBV5-4	TRBJ2-3	TRBD2	TGTGCCAGCAGCACCTTAGCGGGGACTAGCACAGATACGCAGTATTTT	CASSTLAGTSTDTQYF
once	TRBV9	TRBJ2-7	NA	TGTGCCAGCAGCGTAGATGTGGGGGCGCGAGGGGAGCAGTACTTC	CASSVDVGARGEQYF
NA	TRBV28	TRBJ1-2	TRBD1	TGTGCCAGCAGTTCCGACTCGACAGGGGTTTCGGGCTACACCTTC	CASSSDSTGVSGYTF
NA	TRBV27	TRBJ1-3	NA	TGTGCCAGCAGTACCCAGGGTAATTTTGGAAACACCATATATTTT	CASSTQGNFGNTIYF
NA	TRBV20-1	TRBJ2-7	NA	TGCAGTGCCCTCCGAGGCTACGAGCAGTACTTC	CSALRGYEQYF
NA	TRBV10-2	TRBJ1-2	TRBD1	TGCGCCAGCAGTGAGCGGAACAGGGGTGGCTACACCTTC	CASSERNRGGYTF
NA	TRBV6-1	TRBJ1-2	TRBD1	TGTGCCAGCAGTGAAGTGGGACAGGGATCTGGCTACACCTTC	CASSEVGQGSGYTF
NA	TRBV6-6	TRBJ2-7	TRBD1	TGTGCCAGCAAAACGGGGTGGACAGGGGACTACGAGCAGTACTTC	CASKTGWTGDYEQYF
NA	TRBV19	TRBJ2-7	TRBD1	TGTGCCAGTAGTATAAGAGGCGGGACAGGGGCCTACGAGCAGTACTTC	CASSIRGGTGAYEQYF
NA	TRBV7-9	TRBJ1-2	TRBD1	TGTGCCAGCAGGGGGACAGGGGGCGATGGCTACACCTTC	CASRGTGGDGYTF
NA	TRBV5-8	TRBJ1-3	NA	TGTGCCAGCAGCTCCCACACAGGGATAGACTCTGGAAACACCATATATTTT	CASSSHTGIDSGNTIYF
NA	TRBV27	TRBJ1-6	NA	TGTGCCAGCAGTGGAGGGAGCTCCTATAATTCACCCCTCCACTTT	CASSGGSSYNSPLHF
once	TRBV12-3/TRBV12-4	TRBJ1-2	NA	TGTGCCAGCAGTTTGGCCAGGGACTATGGCTACACCTTC	CASSLARDYGYTF
NA	TRBV19	TRBJ1-2	TRBD1	TGTGCCAGTAGTAAAGGGACAGGGAACTATGGCTACACCTTC	CASSKGTGNYGYTF
NA	TRBV18	TRBJ2-7	NA	TGTGCCAGCTCACCGTCAGGTTCCTACGAGCAGTACTTC	CASSPSGSYEQYF
NA	TRBV19	TRBJ2-6	NA	TGTGCCAGTAGTATAATGTTTGCGGAGGGCTACGGGGCCAACGTCCTGACTTTC	CASSIMFAEGYGANVLTF
once	TRBV12-3/TRBV12-4	TRBJ2-7	NA	TGTGCCAGCAGAGGGGTCGAGCAGTACTTC	CASRGVEQYF
NA	TRBV30	TRBJ1-4	NA	TGTGCCTGGGGCCGGGTGAATTACGAAAAACTGTTTTTT	CAWGRVNYEKLFF
NA	TRBV5-1	TRBJ2-1	TRBD2	TGCGCCAGCAGCTCCGGGACTAGCGGGGGGGCTTCCTACAATGAGCAGTTCTTC	CASSSGTSGGASYNEQFF
once	TRBV15	TRBJ2-1	NA	TGTGCCACCAGCAGAGATCGGGATAGCTCCTATGAGCAGTTCTTC	CATSRDRDSSYEQFF
NA	TRBV3-1/TRBV3-2	TRBJ2-1	NA	TGTGCCAGCAGCCTCTCCCTCTACAATGAGCAGTTCTTC	CASSLSLYNEQFF
once	TRBV13	TRBJ1-1	NA	TGTGCCAGCAGCTTAGACAGGGTCCCTGAAGCTTTCTTT	CASSLDRVPEAFF
NA	TRBV5-4	TRBJ1-2	NA	TGTGCCAGCAGCTTGTTTCGTAACTATGGCTACACCTTC	CASSLFRNYGYTF
few	TRBV7-9	TRBJ1-5	NA	TGTGCCAGCAGCTCGTTAAAGGGGGAACATCAGCCCCAGCATTTT	CASSSLKGEHQPQHF
NA	TRBV5-8	TRBJ1-1	TRBD1	TGTGCCAGCAGGCCGGGACAGCTGAACACTGAAGCTTTCTTT	CASRPGQLNTEAFF
NA	TRBV29-1	TRBJ1-4	NA	TGCAGCGGTGGACAGCCAAATGAAAAACTGTTTTTT	CSGGQPNEKLFF
NA	TRBV6-5	TRBJ1-2	NA	TGTGCCAGCAGTTTACAGGGTGATGGCTACACCTTC	CASSLQGDGYTF
few	TRBV6-6	TRBJ1-5	NA	TGTGCCAGCAGTTCCCTTTATAGCAATCAGCCCCAGCATTTT	CASSSLYSNQPQHF
NA	TRBV5-4	TRBJ1-2	NA	TGTGCCAGCAGCCGCCCCGAGGGCGCAAGTACCGGCTACACCTTC	CASSRPEGASTGYTF
few	TRBV5-1	TRBJ1-3	NA	TGCGCCAGCAGCGCAGGGGCCTTGGGAGGAAACACCATATATTTT	CASSAGALGGNTIYF
NA	TRBV3-1/TRBV3-2	TRBJ2-1	TRBD2	TGTGCCAGCAGCCAAGGCGGGGGGGCGGACAATGAGCAGTTCTTC	CASSQGGGADNEQFF
NA	TRBV19	TRBJ2-3	NA	TGTGCCAGTAGTATAGATCTTTTCAGGGATCGAACAGATACGCAGTATTTT	CASSIDLFRDRTDTQYF
NA	TRBV18	TRBJ1-1	NA	TGTGCCAGCTCCGGACCGGGAGGTTTGAACACTGAAGCTTTCTTT	CASSGPGGLNTEAFF
NA	TRBV10-2	TRBJ1-2	TRBD1	TGCGCCAGCAGGCCGGGACAGTCAGTTTATGGCTACACCTTC	CASRPGQSVYGYTF
NA	TRBV19	TRBJ1-2	NA	TGTGCCAGTAGTTGGTCGGCAGGTCCACACTATGGCTACACCTTC	CASSWSAGPHYGYTF
NA	TRBV6-5	TRBJ1-3	NA	TGTGCCAGCAGCCTAGCGGGATACGGAAACACCATATATTTT	CASSLAGYGNTIYF
NA	TRBV11-2	TRBJ2-7	NA	TGTGCCAGCAGCCGAGAGCCCGGGGTGGACGAGCAGTACTTC	CASSREPGVDEQYF